This record concerns one T cell receptor beta chain sequence. The sample belongs to a study of T cell changes during pregnancy in multiple sclerosis. Trimming removed 6 bases from V and 0 bases from J; junction bases left unmatched: 5. The germline CDR1 and CDR2 sequences are LNHDA and SQIVND (reference sequence). The CDR3 length is 16 residues. Data came from immunoSEQ multiplex PCR; TCRdb stores just in-frame clones and leaves some out. The table has about 64,000 clones, about 96% seen once. This chain joins TRBV19 and TRBJ2-5, with 12 bases fitting TRBD2. The input for sequencing was CD8+ T cells from peripheral blood mononuclear cells, taken after pregnancy. This TCR derives from a female donor with multiple sclerosis, enrolled in a pregnancy study. This CDR3 reads CASRTWTSGDQETQYF. The CDR3 region has the DNA TGTGCCAGTAGAACCTGGACTAGCGGGGACCAAGAGACCCAGTACTTC.